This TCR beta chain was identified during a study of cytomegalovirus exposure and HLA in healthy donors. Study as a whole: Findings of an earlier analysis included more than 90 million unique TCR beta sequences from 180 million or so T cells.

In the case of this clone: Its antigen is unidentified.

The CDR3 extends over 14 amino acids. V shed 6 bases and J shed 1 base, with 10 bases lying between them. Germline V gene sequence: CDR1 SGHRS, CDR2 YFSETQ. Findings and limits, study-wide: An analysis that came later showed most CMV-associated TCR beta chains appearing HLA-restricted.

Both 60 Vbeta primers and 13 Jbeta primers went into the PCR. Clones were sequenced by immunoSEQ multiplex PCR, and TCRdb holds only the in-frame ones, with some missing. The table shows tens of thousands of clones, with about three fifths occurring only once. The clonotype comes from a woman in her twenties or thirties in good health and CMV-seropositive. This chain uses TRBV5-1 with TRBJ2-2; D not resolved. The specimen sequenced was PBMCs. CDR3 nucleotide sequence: TGCGCCAGCAAACGACTTGGGAACACCGGGGAGCTGTTTTTT. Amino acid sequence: CASKRLGNTGELFF.